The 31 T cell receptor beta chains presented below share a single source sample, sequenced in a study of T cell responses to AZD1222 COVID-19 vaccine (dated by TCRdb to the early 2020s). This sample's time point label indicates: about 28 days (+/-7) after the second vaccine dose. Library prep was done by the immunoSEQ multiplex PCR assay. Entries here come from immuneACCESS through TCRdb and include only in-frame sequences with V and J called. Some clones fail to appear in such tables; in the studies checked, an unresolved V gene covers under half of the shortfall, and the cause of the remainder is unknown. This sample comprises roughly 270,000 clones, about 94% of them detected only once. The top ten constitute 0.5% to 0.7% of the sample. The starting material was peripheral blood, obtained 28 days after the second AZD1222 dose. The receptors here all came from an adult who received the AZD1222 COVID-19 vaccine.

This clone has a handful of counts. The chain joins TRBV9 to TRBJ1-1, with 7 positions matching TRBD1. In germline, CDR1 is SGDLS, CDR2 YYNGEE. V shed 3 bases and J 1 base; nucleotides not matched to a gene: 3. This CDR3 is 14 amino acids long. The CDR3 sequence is CASSAGTANTEAFF. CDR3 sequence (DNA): TGTGCCAGCAGCGCCGGGACAGCGAACACTGAAGCTTTCTTT. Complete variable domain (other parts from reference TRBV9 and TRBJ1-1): DSGVTQTPKHLITATGQRVTLRCSPRSGDLSVYWYQQSLDQGLQFLIQYYNGEERAKGNILERFSAQQFPDLHSELNLSSLELGDSALYFCASSAGTANTEAFFGQGTRLTVV.

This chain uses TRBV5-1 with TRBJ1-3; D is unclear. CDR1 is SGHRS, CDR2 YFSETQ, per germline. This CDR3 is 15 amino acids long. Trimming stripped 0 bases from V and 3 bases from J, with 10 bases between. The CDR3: CASSLVAGFGNTIYF. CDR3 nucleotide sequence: TGCGCCAGCAGCTTGGTAGCCGGGTTTGGAAACACCATATATTTT.

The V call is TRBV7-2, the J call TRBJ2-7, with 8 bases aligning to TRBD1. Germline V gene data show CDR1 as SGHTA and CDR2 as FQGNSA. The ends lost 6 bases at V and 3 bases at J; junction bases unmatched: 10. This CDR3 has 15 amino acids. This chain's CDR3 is CASSAGGQNLYEQYF. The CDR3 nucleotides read TGTGCCAGCAGTGCAGGGGGCCAAAACCTCTACGAGCAGTACTTC.

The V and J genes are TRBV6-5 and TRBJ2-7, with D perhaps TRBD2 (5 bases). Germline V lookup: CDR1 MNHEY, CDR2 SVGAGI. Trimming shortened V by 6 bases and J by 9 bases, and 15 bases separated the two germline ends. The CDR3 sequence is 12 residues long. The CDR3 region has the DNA TGTGCCAGCAGAGGGAGTGGGATCCGGCAGTACTTC. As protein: CASRGSGIRQYF.

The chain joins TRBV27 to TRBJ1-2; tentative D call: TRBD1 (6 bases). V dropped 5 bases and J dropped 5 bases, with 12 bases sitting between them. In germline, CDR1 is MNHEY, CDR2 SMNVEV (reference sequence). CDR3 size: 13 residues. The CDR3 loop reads CASSNDTGYGYTF. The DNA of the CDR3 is TGTGCCAGCAGTAACGATACAGGGTATGGCTACACCTTC.

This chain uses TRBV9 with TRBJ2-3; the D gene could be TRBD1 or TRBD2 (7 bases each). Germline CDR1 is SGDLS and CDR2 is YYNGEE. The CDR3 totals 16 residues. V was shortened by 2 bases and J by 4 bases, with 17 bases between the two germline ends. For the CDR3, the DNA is TGTGCCAGCAGCGTGAGGTCAGGGGGGGTGGCAGATACGCAGTATTTT. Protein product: CASSVRSGGVADTQYF.

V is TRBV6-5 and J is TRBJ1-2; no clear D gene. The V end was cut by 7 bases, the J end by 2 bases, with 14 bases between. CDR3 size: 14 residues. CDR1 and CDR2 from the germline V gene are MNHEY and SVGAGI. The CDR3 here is CASTPSDPNYGYTF. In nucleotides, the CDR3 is TGTGCCAGCACCCCGTCAGACCCGAACTATGGCTACACCTTC.

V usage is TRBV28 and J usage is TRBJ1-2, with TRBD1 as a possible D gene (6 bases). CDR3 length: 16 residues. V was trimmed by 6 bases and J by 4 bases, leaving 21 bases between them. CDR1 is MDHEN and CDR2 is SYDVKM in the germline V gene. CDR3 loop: CASSSLVRTEPYGYTF. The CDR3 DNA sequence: TGTGCCAGCAGCTCCCTCGTTCGGACAGAACCCTATGGCTACACCTTC.

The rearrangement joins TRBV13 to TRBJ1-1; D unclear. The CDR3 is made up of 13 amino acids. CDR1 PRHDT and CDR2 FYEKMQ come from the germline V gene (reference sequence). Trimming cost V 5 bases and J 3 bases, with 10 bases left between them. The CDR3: CASSPPGHTEAFF. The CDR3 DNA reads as TGTGCCAGCAGCCCCCCCGGGCACACTGAAGCTTTCTTT.

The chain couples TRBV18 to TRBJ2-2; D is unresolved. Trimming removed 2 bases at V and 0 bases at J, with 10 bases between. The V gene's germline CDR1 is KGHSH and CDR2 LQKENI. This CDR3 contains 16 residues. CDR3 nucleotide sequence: TGTGCCAGCTCACCAGGCACAGCCACGAACACCGGGGAGCTGTTTTTT. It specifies CASSPGTATNTGELFF.

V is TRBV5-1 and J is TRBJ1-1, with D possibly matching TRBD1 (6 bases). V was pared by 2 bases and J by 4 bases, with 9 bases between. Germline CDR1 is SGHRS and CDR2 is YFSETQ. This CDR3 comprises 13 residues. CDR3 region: CASSFGGATEAFF. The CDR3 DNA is TGCGCCAGCAGCTTCGGGGGGGCCACTGAAGCTTTCTTT.

The CDR3: CASSFGVFGNQPQHF. CDR3 sequence (DNA): TGTGCCAGCAGTTTTGGGGTTTTCGGCAATCAGCCCCAGCATTTT. V gene TRBV28 combines with J gene TRBJ1-5; D unresolved. This CDR3 region has 15 residues. Trimming pared 3 bases from V and 2 bases from J, leaving 11 bases between. The germline V gene has CDR1 MDHEN and CDR2 SYDVKM.

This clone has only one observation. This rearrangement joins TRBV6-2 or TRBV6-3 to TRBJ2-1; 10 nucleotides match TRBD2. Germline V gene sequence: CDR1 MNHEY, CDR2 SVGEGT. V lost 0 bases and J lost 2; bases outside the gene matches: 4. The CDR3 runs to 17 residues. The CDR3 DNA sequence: TGTGCCAGCAGTTACTCTACTAGCGGGGACCCCTACAATGAGCAGTTCTTC. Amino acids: CASSYSTSGDPYNEQFF.

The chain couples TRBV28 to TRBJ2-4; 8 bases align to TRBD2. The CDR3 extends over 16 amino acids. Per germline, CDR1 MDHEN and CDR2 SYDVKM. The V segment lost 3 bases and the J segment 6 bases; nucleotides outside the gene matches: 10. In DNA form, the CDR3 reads TGTGCCAGCAGTTTTTCGGGAGGGCCGCGGGGAAACATTCAGTACTTC. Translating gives CASSFSGGPRGNIQYF.

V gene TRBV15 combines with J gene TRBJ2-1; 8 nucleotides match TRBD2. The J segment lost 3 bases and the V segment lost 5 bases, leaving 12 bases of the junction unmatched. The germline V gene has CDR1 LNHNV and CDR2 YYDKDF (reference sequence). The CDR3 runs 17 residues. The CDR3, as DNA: TGTGCCACCAGCGCTTACAGCGGGAGCGGATACTACAATGAGCAGTTCTTC. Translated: CATSAYSGSGYYNEQFF.

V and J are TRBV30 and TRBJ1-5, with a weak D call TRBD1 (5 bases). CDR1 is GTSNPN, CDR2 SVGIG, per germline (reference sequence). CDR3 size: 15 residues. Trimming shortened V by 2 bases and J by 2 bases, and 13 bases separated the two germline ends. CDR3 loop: CAWSPFWGRNQPQHF. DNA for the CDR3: TGTGCCTGGAGTCCTTTTTGGGGCCGCAATCAGCCCCAGCATTTT. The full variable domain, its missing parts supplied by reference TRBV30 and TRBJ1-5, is SQTIHQWPATLVQPVGSPLSLECTVEGTSNPNLYWYRQAAGRGLQLLFYSVGIGQISSEVPQNLSASRPQDRQFILSSKKLLLSDSGFYLCAWSPFWGRNQPQHFGDGTRLSIL.

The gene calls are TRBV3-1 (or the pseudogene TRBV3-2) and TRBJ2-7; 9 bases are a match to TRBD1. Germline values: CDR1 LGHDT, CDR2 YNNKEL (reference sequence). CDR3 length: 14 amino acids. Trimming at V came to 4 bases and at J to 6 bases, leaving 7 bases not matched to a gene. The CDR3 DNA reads TGTGCCAGCAGCCCCGGGACAGGGATCTTCGAGCAGTACTTC. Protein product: CASSPGTGIFEQYF.

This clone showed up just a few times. The DNA of the CDR3 is TGCGCCAGCAGCCAAGTCCCCCCGACGGATGGCTACACCTTC. Protein sequence: CASSQVPPTDGYTF. The V call is TRBV4-1, the J call TRBJ1-2, with D uncertain. The CDR3 extends over 14 amino acids. Between the trimmed V and J ends, which lost 1 base and 6 bases, there was a span of 12 bases. CDR1 and CDR2 (germline): MGHRA, YSYEKL.

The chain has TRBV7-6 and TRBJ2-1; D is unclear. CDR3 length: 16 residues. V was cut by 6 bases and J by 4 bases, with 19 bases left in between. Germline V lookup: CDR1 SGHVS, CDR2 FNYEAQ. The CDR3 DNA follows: TGTGCCAGCAGTTTCGACCCCACCCTCCAATACAATGAGCAGTTCTTC. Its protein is CASSFDPTLQYNEQFF.

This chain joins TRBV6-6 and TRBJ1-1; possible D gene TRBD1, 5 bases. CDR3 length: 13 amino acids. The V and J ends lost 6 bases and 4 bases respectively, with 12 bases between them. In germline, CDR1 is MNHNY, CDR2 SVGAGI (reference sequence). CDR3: CASRDGGGTEAFF. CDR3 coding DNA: TGTGCCAGCAGGGATGGGGGGGGCACTGAAGCTTTCTTT.

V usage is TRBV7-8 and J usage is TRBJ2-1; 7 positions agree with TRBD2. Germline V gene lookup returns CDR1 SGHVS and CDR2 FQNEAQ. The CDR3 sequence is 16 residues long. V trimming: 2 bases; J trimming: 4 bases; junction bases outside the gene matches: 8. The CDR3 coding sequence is TGTGCCAGCAGCTTACCGGGAGGCCCGTTATACAATGAGCAGTTCTTC. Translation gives CASSLPGGPLYNEQFF.

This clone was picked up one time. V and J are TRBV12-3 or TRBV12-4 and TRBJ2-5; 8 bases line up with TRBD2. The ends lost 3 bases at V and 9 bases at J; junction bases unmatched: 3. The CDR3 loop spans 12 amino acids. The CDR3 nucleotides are TGTGCCAGCAGTTTTAGCGGGGAGGCCCAGTACTTC. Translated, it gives CASSFSGEAQYF.

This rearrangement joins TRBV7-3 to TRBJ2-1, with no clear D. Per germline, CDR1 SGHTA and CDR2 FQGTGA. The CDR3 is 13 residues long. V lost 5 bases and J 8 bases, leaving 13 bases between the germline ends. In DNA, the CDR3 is TGTGCCAGCAGCCTCACCCACGGAGATGAGCAGTTCTTC. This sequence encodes CASSLTHGDEQFF.

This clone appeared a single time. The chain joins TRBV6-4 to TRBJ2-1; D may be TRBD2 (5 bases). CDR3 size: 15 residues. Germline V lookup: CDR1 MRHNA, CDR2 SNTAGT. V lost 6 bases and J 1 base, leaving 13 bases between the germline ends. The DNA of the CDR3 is TGTGCCAGCAGAGCGGAGCCATCGTCCTACAATGAGCAGTTCTTC. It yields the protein CASRAEPSSYNEQFF.

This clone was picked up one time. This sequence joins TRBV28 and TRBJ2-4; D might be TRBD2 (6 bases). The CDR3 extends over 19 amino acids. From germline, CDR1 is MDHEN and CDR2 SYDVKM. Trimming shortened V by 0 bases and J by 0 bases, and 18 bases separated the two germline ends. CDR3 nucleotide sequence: TGTGCCAGCAGTTTATGGATGGGGGGACGCGAGATAGCCAAAAACATTCAGTACTTC. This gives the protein CASSLWMGGREIAKNIQYF.

The CDR3 DNA follows: TGCAGTGCTAGAACTGGGAGGGAGCTGTTTTTT. This gives the protein CSARTGRELFF. This chain links TRBV20-1 with TRBJ2-2; D gene uncertain. The germline CDR1 and CDR2 sequences are DFQATT and SNEGSKA (reference sequence). Trimming cost V 2 bases and J 9 bases, with 7 bases left between them. CDR3 length: 11 amino acids.

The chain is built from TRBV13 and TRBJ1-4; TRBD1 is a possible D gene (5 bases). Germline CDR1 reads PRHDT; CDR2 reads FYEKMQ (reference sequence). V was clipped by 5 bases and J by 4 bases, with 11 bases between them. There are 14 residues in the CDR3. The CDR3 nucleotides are TGTGCCAGCAGCATGGGACCTATTAATGAAAAACTGTTTTTT. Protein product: CASSMGPINEKLFF.

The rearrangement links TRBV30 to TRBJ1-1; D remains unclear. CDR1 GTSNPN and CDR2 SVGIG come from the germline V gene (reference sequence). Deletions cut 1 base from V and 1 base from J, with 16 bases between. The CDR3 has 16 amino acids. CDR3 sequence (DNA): TGTGCCTGGAGTGCCCGGCTCGGGTGGGGGAACACTGAAGCTTTCTTT. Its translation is CAWSARLGWGNTEAFF.

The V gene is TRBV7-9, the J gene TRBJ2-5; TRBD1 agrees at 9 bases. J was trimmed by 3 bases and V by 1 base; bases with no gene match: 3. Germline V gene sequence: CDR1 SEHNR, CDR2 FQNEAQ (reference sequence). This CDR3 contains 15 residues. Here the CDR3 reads CASSLGDRDKETQYF. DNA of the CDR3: TGTGCCAGCAGCTTAGGGGACAGGGATAAAGAGACCCAGTACTTC.

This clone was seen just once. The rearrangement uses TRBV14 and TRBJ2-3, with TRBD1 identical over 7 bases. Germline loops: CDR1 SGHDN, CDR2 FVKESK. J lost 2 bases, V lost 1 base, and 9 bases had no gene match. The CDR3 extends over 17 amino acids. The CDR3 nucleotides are TGTGCCAGCAGCCAAGTTCCCGACAGGGAATACACAGATACGCAGTATTTT. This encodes CASSQVPDREYTDTQYF. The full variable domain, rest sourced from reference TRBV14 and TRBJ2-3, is EAGVTQFPSHSVIEKGQTVTLRCDPISGHDNLYWYRRVMGKEIKFLLHFVKESKQDESGMPNNRFLAERTGGTYSTLKVQPAELEDSGVYFCASSQVPDREYTDTQYFGPGTRLTVL.

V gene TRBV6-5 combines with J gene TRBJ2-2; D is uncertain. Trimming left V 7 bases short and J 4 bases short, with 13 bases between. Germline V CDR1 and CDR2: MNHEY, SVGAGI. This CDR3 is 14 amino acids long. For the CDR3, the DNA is TGTGCCAGCACGAACGGTGTTGGCACCGGGGAGCTGTTTTTT. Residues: CASTNGVGTGELFF.